Listed below are T cell receptor beta chains from one sample, sequenced in a study of beta chain features in type 1 diabetes. Measured with immunoSEQ multiplex PCR; TCRdb has only the in-frame clones, and not every one. The sample consists of about 320,000 clones, roughly 15% of them appearing once. Specimen: central memory CD4+ T cells from blood. The receptors shown here come from a man aged 25 to 45 in good health. The CDR3 runs from the conserved cysteine through the conserved F or W.

TRBV27	TRBJ1-5	CASRKSGGVRNQPQHF
TRBV29-1	TRBJ1-5	CSVAVSGGTQPQHF
TRBV4-2	TRBJ2-7	CASSFDRGPYEQYF
TRBV4-1	TRBJ2-3	CASSQRTSGGVSTDTQYF
TRBV7-2	TRBJ2-3	CASYGTSGTDTQYF
TRBV7-2	TRBJ1-1	CASSLRGTEAFF
TRBV29-1	TRBJ1-2	CSVDDRTGDGYTF
TRBV18	TRBJ2-6	CASSASRSGANVLTF
TRBV10-3	TRBJ2-1	CAIKNQGMYDNEQFF
TRBV19	TRBJ2-7	CASSIQGPYEQYF
TRBV2	TRBJ1-2	CASSARDYGYTF
TRBV1	TRBJ2-1	CTSSQDRWLTTPLYNEQFF
TRBV7-3	TRBJ1-2	CASSLAGRDYGYTF
TRBV7-7	TRBJ1-4	CASSSSRGGGEKLFF
TRBV7-2	TRBJ2-3	CASSSLDTQYF
TRBV5-6	TRBJ2-5	CASSLSGIETQYF
TRBV4-1	TRBJ2-4	CASSTQGRGAKNIQYF
TRBV27	TRBJ2-2	CASKLTGELFF
TRBV7-2	TRBJ2-2	CASSERTHEGTGELFF
TRBV7-9	TRBJ2-3	CASSLVTLGSTDTQYF
TRBV7-2	TRBJ2-7	CASSLKPGVEQYF
TRBV30	TRBJ2-4	CAWNGGHIQYF
TRBV4-1	TRBJ1-2	CASSQETGWFGTYTF
TRBV2	TRBJ2-5	CASSADRQETQYF
TRBV11-2	TRBJ2-5	CASSLGPGETQYF
TRBV19	TRBJ1-1	CASRDSFMNTEAFF
TRBV5-4	TRBJ2-5	CASSFLAGETQYF
TRBV27	TRBJ2-1	CASSRGTYNEQFF
TRBV9	TRBJ2-5	CASSVGAGGTSVGETQYF
TRBV27	TRBJ1-2	CASSIRAGYGYTF
TRBV11-2	TRBJ1-1	CASSLGGTGQVNTEAFF
TRBV9	TRBJ1-6	CASSVDSRSPLHF
TRBV6-5	TRBJ1-1	CASRPAGRRTEAFF
TRBV4-3	TRBJ2-5	CASSQDQWETQYF
TRBV5-6	TRBJ2-7	CASSPPLRTATYEQYF
TRBV4-3	TRBJ1-4	CASSQAIGEKLFF
TRBV7-2	TRBJ2-3	CASSSGLVADTQYF
TRBV7-9	TRBJ2-1	CASSPVLLEQFF
TRBV4-2	TRBJ1-5	CASSLSGVGNQPQHF
TRBV7-9	TRBJ2-5	CASSLGDVKTQYF
TRBV4-3	TRBJ1-6	CASSQEQGQGSPLHF
TRBV7-2	TRBJ1-1	CASSLAGTANTEAFF
TRBV20-1	TRBJ2-1	CSASLENEQFF
TRBV4-2	TRBJ2-1	CASRPSRAGEGYEQFF
TRBV18	TRBJ1-6	CASSPTGTVYSPLHF
TRBV7-6	TRBJ2-5	CASSQGQGLETQYF
TRBV6-1	TRBJ2-1	CASTGQGIKNEQFF
TRBV7-9	TRBJ1-3	CASSLEAGRSGNTIYF
TRBV25-1	TRBJ2-3	CASSESAGSPTDTQYF